The present T cell receptor (beta chain) was sequenced within a study of cytomegalovirus exposure and HLA in healthy donors. Per germline, CDR1 MGHRA and CDR2 YSYEKL. Trimming took 4 bases from V and 8 from J; bases not matched to a gene: 7. The CDR3 is made up of 13 amino acids. Method: immunoSEQ multiplex PCR; TCRdb's copy keeps in-frame clones and lacks some. The sample consists of about 360,000 clones, 70% to 90% of them appearing once. The sequenced sample consisted of PBMCs. This receptor was obtained from a young woman in good health and CMV-seronegative. This rearrangement joins TRBV4-1 to TRBJ1-2; 7 positions match TRBD1. Written as DNA, the CDR3 is TGCGCCAGCAGCCTAACAGGGGTAAGGGGCTACACCTTC. It translates to CASSLTGVRGYTF.